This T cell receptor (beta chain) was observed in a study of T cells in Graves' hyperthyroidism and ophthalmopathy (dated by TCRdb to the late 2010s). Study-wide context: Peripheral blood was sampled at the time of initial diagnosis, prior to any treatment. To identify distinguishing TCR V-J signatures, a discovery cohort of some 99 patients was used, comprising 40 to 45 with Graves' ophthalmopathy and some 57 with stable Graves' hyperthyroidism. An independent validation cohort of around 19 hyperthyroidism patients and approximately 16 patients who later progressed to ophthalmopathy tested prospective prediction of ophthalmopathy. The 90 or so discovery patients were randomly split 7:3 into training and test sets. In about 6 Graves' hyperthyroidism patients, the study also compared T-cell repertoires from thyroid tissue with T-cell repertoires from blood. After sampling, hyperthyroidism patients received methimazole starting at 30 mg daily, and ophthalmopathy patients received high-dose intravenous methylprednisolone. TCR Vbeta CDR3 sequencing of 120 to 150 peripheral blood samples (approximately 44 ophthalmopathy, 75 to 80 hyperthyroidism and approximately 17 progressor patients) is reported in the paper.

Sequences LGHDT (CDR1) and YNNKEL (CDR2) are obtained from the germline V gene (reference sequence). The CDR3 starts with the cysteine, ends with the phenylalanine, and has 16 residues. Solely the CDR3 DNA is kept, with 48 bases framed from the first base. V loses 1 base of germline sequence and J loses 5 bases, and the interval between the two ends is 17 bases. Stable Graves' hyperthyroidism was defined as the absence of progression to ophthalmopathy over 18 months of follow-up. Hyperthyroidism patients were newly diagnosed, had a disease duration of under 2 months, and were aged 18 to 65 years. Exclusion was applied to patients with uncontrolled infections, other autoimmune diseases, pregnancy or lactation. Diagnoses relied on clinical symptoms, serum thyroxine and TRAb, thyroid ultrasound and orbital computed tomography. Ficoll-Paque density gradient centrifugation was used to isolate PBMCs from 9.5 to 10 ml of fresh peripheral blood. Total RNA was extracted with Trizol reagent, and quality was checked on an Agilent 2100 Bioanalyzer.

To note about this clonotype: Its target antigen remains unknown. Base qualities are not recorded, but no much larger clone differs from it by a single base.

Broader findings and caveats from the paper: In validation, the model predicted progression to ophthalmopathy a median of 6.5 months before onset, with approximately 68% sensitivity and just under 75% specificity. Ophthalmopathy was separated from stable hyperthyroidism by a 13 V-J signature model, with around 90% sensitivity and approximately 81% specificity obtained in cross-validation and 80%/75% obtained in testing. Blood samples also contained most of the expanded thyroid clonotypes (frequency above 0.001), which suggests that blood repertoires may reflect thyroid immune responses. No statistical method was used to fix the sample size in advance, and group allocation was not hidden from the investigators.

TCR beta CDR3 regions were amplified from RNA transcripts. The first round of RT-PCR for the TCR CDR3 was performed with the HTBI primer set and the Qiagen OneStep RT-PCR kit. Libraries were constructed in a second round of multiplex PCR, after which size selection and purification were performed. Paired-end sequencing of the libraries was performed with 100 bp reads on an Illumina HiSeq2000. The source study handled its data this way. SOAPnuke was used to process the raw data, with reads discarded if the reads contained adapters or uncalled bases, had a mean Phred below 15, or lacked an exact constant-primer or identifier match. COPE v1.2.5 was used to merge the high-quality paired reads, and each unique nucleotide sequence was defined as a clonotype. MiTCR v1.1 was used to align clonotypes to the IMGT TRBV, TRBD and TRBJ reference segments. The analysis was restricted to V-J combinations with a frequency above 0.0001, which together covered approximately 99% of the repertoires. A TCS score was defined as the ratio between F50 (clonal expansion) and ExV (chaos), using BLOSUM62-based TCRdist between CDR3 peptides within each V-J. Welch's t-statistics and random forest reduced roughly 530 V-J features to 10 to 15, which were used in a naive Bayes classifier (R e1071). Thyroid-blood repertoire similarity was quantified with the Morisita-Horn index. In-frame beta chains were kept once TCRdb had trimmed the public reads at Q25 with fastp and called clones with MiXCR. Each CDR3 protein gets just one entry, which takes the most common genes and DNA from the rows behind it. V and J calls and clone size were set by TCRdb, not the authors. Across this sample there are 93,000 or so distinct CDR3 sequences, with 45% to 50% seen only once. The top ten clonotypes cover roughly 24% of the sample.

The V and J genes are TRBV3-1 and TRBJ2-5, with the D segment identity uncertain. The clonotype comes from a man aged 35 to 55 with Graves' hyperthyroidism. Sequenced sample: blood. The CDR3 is CASSQARLPEGETQYF. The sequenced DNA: TGTGCCAGCAGCCAAGCCCGGCTCCCGGAAGGGGAGACCCAGTACTTC.